Listed here is a single T cell receptor beta chain. Trimming stripped 5 bases from V and 8 bases from J, with 19 bases between. The germline gives CDR1 SEHNR, CDR2 FQNEAQ (reference sequence). The CDR3 runs 15 residues. These data belong to a study of CD8+ T cells in alopecia areata. Treatment indicated: oral pan-JAK inhibitor, 5-10 mg twice daily. RNA was extracted and reverse transcribed into cDNA as the sequencing template. Generated by immunoSEQ multiplex PCR, the TCRdb table keeps only in-frame clones and is missing some. The sample has about 42,000 clones; around three fifths are singletons. This TCR came from a human donor with alopecia areata. Sequences were derived from CD8+ T cells sorted from blood, sampled at week 4, from a patient treated with tofacitinib. This chain joins TRBV7-9 and TRBJ2-1, with TRBD1 as a possible D gene (6 bases). The CDR3 coding sequence is TGTGCCAGCAGCCCTGGACAGCTCCTCTTTGATGAGCAGTTCTTC. Amino acids: CASSPGQLLFDEQFF.